This T cell receptor beta chain originates from a study of blood T cell repertoires in COVID-19. Overall study: PBMCs, B-cell-depleted T cells, or T cells provided the cDNA or gDNA that made up the material.

The CDR3 runs 16 residues. V dropped 6 bases and J dropped 2 bases, with 17 bases sitting between them. Germline-derived CDR1 and CDR2 are MRHNA and SNTAGT. Authors' analysis steps: Scientists estimated how many nucleated cells there were by amplifying reference gene primers. The table came from immunoSEQ multiplex PCR; TCRdb's copy has only in-frame clones and leaves some out. The V and J calls and clone size were taken over from that table, and D and trimming were inferred from the DNA. The data show about 150,000 clones, roughly 84% seen once. Clinical history as reported by participants underpinned cohort assignment. Either two negative PCRs, clearance, or symptom resolution qualified Cohort 3 donors as recovered.

The sequence was obtained from a woman aged 50 to 60 who had recovered from COVID-19. The gene calls are TRBV6-4 and TRBJ2-1; possible D gene TRBD2, 6 bases. Sequencing used PBMCs or T cells enriched from blood (not recorded which). DNA for the CDR3: TGTGCCAGCAGGGGGGGAATCCCTCAAACCTACAATGAGCAGTTCTTC. Its protein is CASRGGIPQTYNEQFF.